A selection of T cell receptor beta chains follows, all from one sample in a study of T cells in Graves' hyperthyroidism and ophthalmopathy. TCRdb re-called the multiplex PCR reads through MiXCR, storing one row per CDR3 protein. In the table there are fewer than 350,000 distinct CDR3 sequences, less than 20% of which are singletons. Sample: blood. These receptors all stem from a man in his fifties with Graves' ophthalmopathy. Both conserved end residues are part of each CDR3. D genes are given only for firm matches. Clone size is stated in some rows and not others, as once, few, many or a class when expanded.

clone_size: NA; d_call: NA; j_call: TRBJ2-1; v_call: TRBV10-3; cdr3_nt: TGTGCCATCAGTGAGTCAATGGAGCAGTTCTTC; cdr3_aa: CAISESMEQFF
clone_size: many; d_call: TRBD2; j_call: TRBJ2-7; v_call: TRBV28; cdr3_nt: TGTGCCAGCAACAGCGGGGCGCGGGAGCAGTACTTC; cdr3_aa: CASNSGAREQYF
clone_size: few; d_call: NA; j_call: TRBJ2-7; v_call: TRBV28; cdr3_nt: TGTGCCAGCACCGCGGAGGATTTATCCTACGAGCAGTACTTC; cdr3_aa: CASTAEDLSYEQYF
clone_size: few; d_call: TRBD2; j_call: TRBJ2-5; v_call: TRBV5-1; cdr3_nt: TGCGCCAGCAGCACCGGGACTAGCGGGACAGAGACCCAGTACTTC; cdr3_aa: CASSTGTSGTETQYF
clone_size: many; d_call: NA; j_call: TRBJ2-1; v_call: TRBV5-1; cdr3_nt: TGCGCCAGCAGTTTCCGCCAGGGCCTCCGCGACAATGAGCAGTTCTTC; cdr3_aa: CASSFRQGLRDNEQFF
clone_size: NA; d_call: NA; j_call: TRBJ2-7; v_call: TRBV7-8; cdr3_nt: TGTGCCAGCAGCTTAGTAACGCCGACAAACTACCTAGCCAACGAGCAGTACTTC; cdr3_aa: CASSLVTPTNYLANEQYF
clone_size: many; d_call: NA; j_call: TRBJ2-3; v_call: TRBV7-2; cdr3_nt: TGTGCCAGCAGCTCGACAGGCCTTCTGGGTGATACGCAGTATTTT; cdr3_aa: CASSSTGLLGDTQYF
clone_size: NA; d_call: NA; j_call: TRBJ2-2; v_call: TRBV5-1; cdr3_nt: TGCGCCAGCAGCACTAGCAGATCCACCGGGGAGCTGTTTTTT; cdr3_aa: CASSTSRSTGELFF
clone_size: few; d_call: NA; j_call: TRBJ2-7; v_call: TRBV4-2; cdr3_nt: TGTGCCAGCAGCCAAGAGAGAAGAGGGCCCACCTACGAGCAGTACTTC; cdr3_aa: CASSQERRGPTYEQYF
clone_size: NA; d_call: TRBD1; j_call: TRBJ2-7; v_call: TRBV6-2/TRBV6-3; cdr3_nt: TGTGCCAGCAGTTACCCAGGACAGGGGGCTCCCTACGAGCAGTACTTC; cdr3_aa: CASSYPGQGAPYEQYF
clone_size: few; d_call: TRBD1; j_call: TRBJ1-5; v_call: TRBV6-1; cdr3_nt: TGTGCCAGCAGTCTCCGGGACAGGGGGAGTCAGCCCCAGCATTTT; cdr3_aa: CASSLRDRGSQPQHF
clone_size: many; d_call: TRBD1; j_call: TRBJ2-6; v_call: TRBV5-8; cdr3_nt: TGTGCCAGCAGCCTGACAGGGCACGGGGCCAACGTCCTGACTTTC; cdr3_aa: CASSLTGHGANVLTF
clone_size: NA; d_call: NA; j_call: TRBJ2-7; v_call: TRBV27; cdr3_nt: TGTGCCAGCAGTTACGGGGCATTAGGCTCGCCCTACGAGCAGTACTTC; cdr3_aa: CASSYGALGSPYEQYF
clone_size: NA; d_call: TRBD1; j_call: TRBJ1-5; v_call: TRBV6-1; cdr3_nt: TGTGCCAGCGGCCTCGGACAGGGTCCCAATCCGCCCCAGCATTTT; cdr3_aa: CASGLGQGPNPPQHF
clone_size: NA; d_call: TRBD1; j_call: TRBJ1-2; v_call: TRBV7-8; cdr3_nt: TGTGCCAGCAGCACCGGGACAGGGGATGGCTACACCTTC; cdr3_aa: CASSTGTGDGYTF
clone_size: many; d_call: TRBD2; j_call: TRBJ2-7; v_call: TRBV7-9; cdr3_nt: TGTGCCACCGAAGGGACTAGCGTCGTCGAGCAGTACTTC; cdr3_aa: CATEGTSVVEQYF
clone_size: many; d_call: NA; j_call: TRBJ2-2; v_call: TRBV12-3/TRBV12-4; cdr3_nt: TGTGCCAGCAGTCCCAGACGAAGGCTCACCGGGGAGCTGTTTTTT; cdr3_aa: CASSPRRRLTGELFF
clone_size: few; d_call: NA; j_call: TRBJ1-4; v_call: TRBV7-8; cdr3_nt: TGTGCCAGCAGCGATAGGACCCGGGGGGGGTGGCAGGCAGTTAATGAAAAACTGTTTTTT; cdr3_aa: CASSDRTRGGWQAVNEKLFF
clone_size: NA; d_call: TRBD2; j_call: TRBJ2-7; v_call: TRBV20-1; cdr3_nt: TGCAGTGCTCACCCGGTAGCGGGAGGTGGCGAGCAGTACTTC; cdr3_aa: CSAHPVAGGGEQYF
clone_size: many; d_call: NA; j_call: TRBJ2-1; v_call: TRBV11-1; cdr3_nt: TGTGCCAGCAGTCAGGACGGTGACTCCTACAATGAGCAGTTCTTC; cdr3_aa: CASSQDGDSYNEQFF
clone_size: few; d_call: NA; j_call: TRBJ2-7; v_call: TRBV27; cdr3_nt: TGTGCCAGCAGTCTCCACCTAGTAGCCAACGAGCAGTACTTC; cdr3_aa: CASSLHLVANEQYF
clone_size: many; d_call: NA; j_call: TRBJ1-2; v_call: TRBV20-1; cdr3_nt: TGCAGTGCTAGAGATCTGGGGGGGAGGGACTATGGCTACACCTTC; cdr3_aa: CSARDLGGRDYGYTF
clone_size: few; d_call: NA; j_call: TRBJ1-4; v_call: TRBV5-1; cdr3_nt: TGCGCCAGCAGCCCTGACAGGATTGATGAAAAACTGTTTTTT; cdr3_aa: CASSPDRIDEKLFF
clone_size: NA; d_call: TRBD2; j_call: TRBJ2-3; v_call: TRBV7-6; cdr3_nt: TGTGCCAGCAGCTCTCTAGCGGGAGAGGTAACAGATACGCAGTATTTT; cdr3_aa: CASSSLAGEVTDTQYF
clone_size: NA; d_call: TRBD1; j_call: TRBJ2-7; v_call: TRBV6-5; cdr3_nt: TGTGCCAGCAGTTACTCGGACAGGGGGAGCGGCGAGCAGTACTTC; cdr3_aa: CASSYSDRGSGEQYF
clone_size: NA; d_call: NA; j_call: TRBJ2-5; v_call: TRBV11-1; cdr3_nt: TGTGCCAGCAGCTTAGCTGGTGGGGCACACAGAGAGACCCAGTACTTC; cdr3_aa: CASSLAGGAHRETQYF
clone_size: NA; d_call: TRBD2; j_call: TRBJ2-7; v_call: TRBV6-5; cdr3_nt: TGTGCCAGCAGTTACGACGCGGGAGGTTACGAGCAGTACTTC; cdr3_aa: CASSYDAGGYEQYF
clone_size: NA; d_call: NA; j_call: TRBJ1-1; v_call: TRBV27; cdr3_nt: TGTGCCAGCAGTCCTACCCGTGGCATACACAACACTGAAGCTTTCTTT; cdr3_aa: CASSPTRGIHNTEAFF
clone_size: few; d_call: NA; j_call: TRBJ1-1; v_call: TRBV28; cdr3_nt: TGTGCCAGCAGTTTAAGTGGGAGTGTCACTGAAGCTTTCTTT; cdr3_aa: CASSLSGSVTEAFF
clone_size: many; d_call: NA; j_call: TRBJ2-7; v_call: TRBV11-2; cdr3_nt: TGTGCCAGCAGCTCTTGGGGGGGCTCGGGACTTGGCGAGCAGTACTTC; cdr3_aa: CASSSWGGSGLGEQYF
clone_size: many; d_call: TRBD2; j_call: TRBJ2-7; v_call: TRBV7-2; cdr3_nt: TGTGCCAGCAGCTCACTAGCGGGGAGCTCCTACGAGCAGTACTTC; cdr3_aa: CASSSLAGSSYEQYF
clone_size: NA; d_call: TRBD2; j_call: TRBJ2-1; v_call: TRBV29-1; cdr3_nt: TGCAACGTTCGGACTAGCGGGATCCAGGGTGAGCAGTTCTTC; cdr3_aa: CNVRTSGIQGEQFF
clone_size: NA; d_call: NA; j_call: TRBJ1-6; v_call: TRBV7-9; cdr3_nt: TGTGCCAGCAGCTTGGAATCCGGGGGTTTTAATTCACCCCTCCACTTT; cdr3_aa: CASSLESGGFNSPLHF
clone_size: few; d_call: NA; j_call: TRBJ2-7; v_call: TRBV24-1; cdr3_nt: TGTGCCACCAGTGGGTACAGGAGATTCTACGAGCAGTACTTC; cdr3_aa: CATSGYRRFYEQYF
clone_size: few; d_call: NA; j_call: TRBJ2-7; v_call: TRBV20-1; cdr3_nt: TGCAGTGCTAGAGATTTCGGGGAACGTTACGAGCAGTACTTC; cdr3_aa: CSARDFGERYEQYF
clone_size: few; d_call: NA; j_call: TRBJ1-1; v_call: TRBV28; cdr3_nt: TGTGCCAGCAAACGGGGACCCGGAGGTACTGAAGCTTTCTTT; cdr3_aa: CASKRGPGGTEAFF
clone_size: few; d_call: TRBD2; j_call: TRBJ2-7; v_call: TRBV27; cdr3_nt: TGTGCCAGCAGAAAAGCGGGAGACTCCTACGAGCAGTACTTC; cdr3_aa: CASRKAGDSYEQYF
clone_size: NA; d_call: NA; j_call: TRBJ2-3; v_call: TRBV5-1; cdr3_nt: TGCGCCAGCAGCCTCCGAGTTAACACAGATACGCAGTATTTT; cdr3_aa: CASSLRVNTDTQYF
clone_size: few; d_call: TRBD1; j_call: TRBJ2-2; v_call: TRBV11-2; cdr3_nt: TGTGCCAGCAGCAAAAAAGGGACAGGGGCCGGGGAGCTGTTTTTT; cdr3_aa: CASSKKGTGAGELFF
clone_size: few; d_call: NA; j_call: TRBJ2-5; v_call: TRBV5-1; cdr3_nt: TGCGCCAGCAGCTTGGCCCCGGGTAGGGGACAAGAGACCCAGTACTTC; cdr3_aa: CASSLAPGRGQETQYF
clone_size: many; d_call: NA; j_call: TRBJ2-1; v_call: TRBV11-1; cdr3_nt: TGTGCCAGCAGCCGCAGGGGGGTCTACAATGAGCAGTTCTTC; cdr3_aa: CASSRRGVYNEQFF
clone_size: many; d_call: NA; j_call: TRBJ2-5; v_call: TRBV2; cdr3_nt: TGTGCCAGCAGTGAAAGTGAGGAGACCCAGTACTTC; cdr3_aa: CASSESEETQYF
clone_size: NA; d_call: NA; j_call: TRBJ1-4; v_call: TRBV12-3/TRBV12-4; cdr3_nt: TGTGCCAGCAGTTTCTTAACGGGTCAGGGTCATGAAAAACTGTTTTTT; cdr3_aa: CASSFLTGQGHEKLFF
clone_size: NA; d_call: TRBD2; j_call: TRBJ2-7; v_call: TRBV11-2; cdr3_nt: TGTGCCAGCAGGCGGGAGGGCGAGCAGTACTTC; cdr3_aa: CASRREGEQYF
clone_size: many; d_call: NA; j_call: TRBJ2-6; v_call: TRBV12-3/TRBV12-4; cdr3_nt: TGTGCCAGCAGTCCCGGGACCTCTGGGGCCAACGTCCTGACTTTC; cdr3_aa: CASSPGTSGANVLTF
clone_size: many; d_call: TRBD2; j_call: TRBJ2-3; v_call: TRBV11-1; cdr3_nt: TGTGCCAGCAGATCGGGACTAGTGGCCACAGATACGCAGTATTTT; cdr3_aa: CASRSGLVATDTQYF
clone_size: few; d_call: TRBD1; j_call: TRBJ2-7; v_call: TRBV6-4; cdr3_nt: TGTGCCAGCAGTGACCTTGGACAGGGCGAGCAGTACTTC; cdr3_aa: CASSDLGQGEQYF
clone_size: many; d_call: TRBD2; j_call: TRBJ2-1; v_call: TRBV24-1; cdr3_nt: TGTGCCACCAGACCCGCTAGCGGGAATAATGAGCAGTTCTTC; cdr3_aa: CATRPASGNNEQFF
clone_size: NA; d_call: NA; j_call: TRBJ2-5; v_call: TRBV20-1; cdr3_nt: TGCAGTGCTAGAGCTCCCCGGACCCAGTACTTC; cdr3_aa: CSARAPRTQYF
clone_size: many; d_call: TRBD2; j_call: TRBJ2-1; v_call: TRBV2; cdr3_nt: TGTGCCAGCAGTGAGAGCGGGGGATACAATGAGCAGTTCTTC; cdr3_aa: CASSESGGYNEQFF
clone_size: few; d_call: TRBD1; j_call: TRBJ1-2; v_call: TRBV20-1; cdr3_nt: TGCAGTGCTAGACCCAGGGGGGGTGGAATCAACTATGGCTACACCTTC; cdr3_aa: CSARPRGGGINYGYTF
clone_size: NA; d_call: NA; j_call: TRBJ1-2; v_call: TRBV10-2; cdr3_nt: TGCGCCAGCAGTGATCAGGGGAACTATGGCTACACCTTC; cdr3_aa: CASSDQGNYGYTF
clone_size: NA; d_call: NA; j_call: TRBJ2-7; v_call: TRBV10-3; cdr3_nt: TGTGCCATCAGTGAGTCAGGGCGGGACTCCTACGAGCAGTACTTC; cdr3_aa: CAISESGRDSYEQYF
clone_size: few; d_call: NA; j_call: TRBJ2-7; v_call: TRBV4-1; cdr3_nt: TGCGCCAGCAGCCAAGATTCGCCAGCTCAGGGCGAGCAGTACTTC; cdr3_aa: CASSQDSPAQGEQYF